Each of the 30 T cell receptor beta chains below was sequenced from the same sample in a study of cytomegalovirus exposure and HLA in healthy donors. Use of 60 Vbeta and 13 Jbeta primers characterized the PCR. Repertoires were generated with immunoSEQ multiplex PCR, while TCRdb's copy carries only in-frame clones and drops some. The sample includes around 71,000 clones, approximately 70% of them seen just once. The sequenced sample was PBMCs. The origin of the receptors is a male donor in good health and CMV-seropositive.

The chain employs TRBV18 and TRBJ2-5; D perhaps matches TRBD2 (6 bases). This CDR3 contains 14 residues. The germline V gene encodes CDR1 KGHSH and CDR2 LQKENI. The germline V and J ends were trimmed by 6 bases and 5 bases, with 16 bases remaining between them. The CDR3 here is CASSPPGVRETQYF. As DNA, the CDR3 is TGTGCCAGCTCGCCTCCGGGGGTCCGGGAGACCCAGTACTTC. Combining the CDR3 with reference TRBV18 and TRBJ2-5 gives the whole variable domain NAGVMQNPRHLVRRRGQEARLRCSPMKGHSHVYWYRQLPEEGLKFMVYLQKENIIDESGMPKERFSAEFPKEGPSILRIQQVVRGDSAAYFCASSPPGVRETQYFGPGTRLLVL.

This chain joins TRBV30 and TRBJ1-1; D gene ambiguous. The V gene lost 0 bases and the J gene lost 3 bases, with 8 bases spanning the gap. Germline V gene sequence: CDR1 GTSNPN, CDR2 SVGIG (reference sequence). The CDR3 totals 13 residues. CDR3 protein: CAWSVQSDTEAFF. CDR3 coding DNA: TGTGCCTGGAGTGTACAGTCTGACACTGAAGCTTTCTTT.

This chain links TRBV7-9 with TRBJ1-5; possibly TRBD1 for D (5 bases). The germline CDR1 and CDR2 sequences are SEHNR and FQNEAQ (reference sequence). Deletions cut 2 bases from V and 0 bases from J, with 11 bases between. The CDR3 loop spans 16 amino acids. The CDR3 nucleotides read TGTGCCAGCAGCTTAAGTTGGAGGGGTAGCAATCAGCCCCAGCATTTT. Protein product: CASSLSWRGSNQPQHF. The whole variable domain, filled in from reference TRBV7-9 and TRBJ1-5, reads DTGVSQNPRHKITKRGQNVTFRCDPISEHNRLYWYRQTLGQGPEFLTYFQNEAQLEKSRLLSDRFSAERPKGSFSTLEIQRTEQGDSAMYLCASSLSWRGSNQPQHFGDGTRLSIL.

Only a few counts were recorded for this clone. The gene calls are TRBV15 and TRBJ2-6, with a possible D match to TRBD1 (6 bases). Germline V gives CDR1 LNHNV, CDR2 YYDKDF (reference sequence). The CDR3 sequence is 16 residues long. V was cut by 1 base and J by 3 bases, with 10 bases left in between. DNA for the CDR3: TGTGCCACCAGCAGAGGCCAGGGGTTTGGGGCCAACGTCCTGACTTTC. The encoded protein is CATSRGQGFGANVLTF.

This chain uses TRBV5-4 with TRBJ2-3, with TRBD2 identical over 10 bases. Germline assignment: CDR1 SGHNT and CDR2 YYREEE (reference sequence). After removal of 0 bases from V and 0 bases from J, the junction contained 7 bases not matched to a gene. The CDR3 totals 18 residues. The chain's CDR3 is CASSLGGLAALSTDTQYF. CDR3 coding DNA: TGTGCCAGCAGCTTGGGCGGACTAGCGGCTCTTAGCACAGATACGCAGTATTTT. Supplemented by reference TRBV5-4 and TRBJ2-3, the full variable domain reads ETGVTQSPTHLIKTRGQQVTLRCSSQSGHNTVSWYQQALGQGPQFIFQYYREEENGRGNFPPRFSGLQFPNYSSELNVNALELDDSALYLCASSLGGLAALSTDTQYFGPGTRLTVL.

The rearrangement links TRBV5-1 to TRBJ2-3; possibly TRBD2 for D (6 bases). Germline V lookup: CDR1 SGHRS, CDR2 YFSETQ. The CDR3 totals 18 residues. V was trimmed by 0 bases and J by 5 bases, leaving 22 bases between them. The CDR3 DNA is TGCGCCAGCAGCTTGGATTTCTTGCCGCGGGATGGGAGAGATACGCAGTATTTT. This encodes CASSLDFLPRDGRDTQYF. Full variable domain (rest looked up from reference TRBV5-1 and TRBJ2-3): KAGVTQTPRYLIKTRGQQVTLSCSPISGHRSVSWYQQTPGQGLQFLFEYFSETQRNKGNFPGRFSGRQFSNSRSEMNVSTLELGDSALYLCASSLDFLPRDGRDTQYFGPGTRLTVL.

This clone showed up just once. The chain employs TRBV2 and TRBJ2-7; 10 bases align to TRBD2. This CDR3 has 14 residues. In germline, CDR1 is SNHLY, CDR2 FYNNEI. The V gene end was trimmed by 4 bases and the J gene end by 6 bases; junction bases not matched to a gene: 6. This CDR3 reads CASSGRTSGVEQYF. The DNA of the CDR3 is TGTGCCAGCAGTGGCAGGACTAGCGGCGTCGAGCAGTACTTC.

The J gene is TRBJ1-1, the V gene TRBV29-1; the D is unclear. The CDR3 totals 11 residues. V gave up 7 bases and J gave up 7 bases, with 13 bases separating them. From germline, CDR1 is SQVTM and CDR2 ANQGSEA. The CDR3 region is CSAGSSVEAFF. CDR3 DNA: TGCAGCGCCGGTTCGTCGGTTGAAGCTTTCTTT.

V and J are TRBV5-6 and TRBJ1-3; 7 positions agree with TRBD1. The CDR3 consists of 15 residues. Germline lookup yields CDR1 SGHDT and CDR2 YYEEEE. The V segment lost 6 bases and the J segment 1 base; nucleotides outside the gene matches: 7. The CDR3 sequence is CASTPTGQSGNTIYF. In nucleotides, the CDR3 is TGTGCCAGCACCCCGACAGGGCAATCTGGAAACACCATATATTTT. Full variable domain (remainder filled in from reference TRBV5-6 and TRBJ1-3): DAGVTQSPTHLIKTRGQQVTLRCSPKSGHDTVSWYQQALGQGPQFIFQYYEEEERQRGNFPDRFSGHQFPNYSSELNVNALLLGDSALYLCASTPTGQSGNTIYFGEGSWLTVV.

The genes are TRBV6-1 and TRBJ1-3; possibly TRBD1 for D (5 bases). The CDR3 is made up of 16 amino acids. The germline V gene encodes CDR1 MNHNS and CDR2 SASEGT. The V end was cut by 2 bases, the J end by 0 bases, with 11 bases between. The CDR3 sequence is CASSEWGGSSGNTIYF. The CDR3 DNA is TGTGCCAGCAGTGAATGGGGGGGTTCCTCTGGAAACACCATATATTTT.

This chain uses TRBV7-2 with TRBJ2-7; 8 bases map to TRBD2. There are 15 residues in the CDR3. Trimming at V came to 4 bases and at J to 5 bases, leaving 10 bases not matched to a gene. Per germline, CDR1 SGHTA and CDR2 FQGNSA. CDR3 nucleotide sequence: TGTGCCAGCAGCTCAACCAGCGGGAGTATCAACGAGCAGTACTTC. This encodes CASSSTSGSINEQYF.

The V gene is TRBV14, the J gene TRBJ2-1, with 11 nucleotides matching TRBD2. This CDR3 spans 15 amino acids. From germline, CDR1 is SGHDN and CDR2 FVKESK. With 2 bases clipped from V and 7 bases from J, the junction kept 4 bases outside the gene matches. In nucleotides, the CDR3 is TGTGCCAGCAGCCAAATAGCGGGGGGGCGGAATGAGCAGTTCTTC. Its protein is CASSQIAGGRNEQFF.

The V gene is TRBV18, the J gene TRBJ1-2; 8 bases match TRBD1. CDR3 length: 14 amino acids. The germline V gene encodes CDR1 KGHSH and CDR2 LQKENI. Trimming at V came to 6 bases and at J to 8 bases, leaving 11 bases not matched to a gene. DNA of the CDR3: TGTGCCAGCTCCCCCAGACAGGGGTTGGAGGGCTACACCTTC. This sequence encodes CASSPRQGLEGYTF.

The rearrangement joins TRBV20-1 to TRBJ1-2, with unresolved D. The V end was cut by 6 bases, the J end by 4 bases, with 9 bases between. This CDR3 spans 11 amino acids. Germline CDR1 reads DFQATT; CDR2 reads SNEGSKA (reference sequence). CDR3 DNA sequence: TGCAGTGCCGCGGCTGCCTATGGCTACACCTTC. This gives the protein CSAAAAYGYTF.

V usage is TRBV10-2 and J usage is TRBJ1-5; D gene ambiguous. CDR1 is WSHSY, CDR2 SAAADI, per germline. CDR3 length equals 15 residues. Trimming removed 4 bases from V and 7 bases from J, with 17 bases in between. CDR3 in amino acids: CASSAFVEKLQPQHF. The CDR3 DNA is TGCGCCAGCAGTGCGTTTGTAGAGAAGCTCCAGCCCCAGCATTTT.

The rearrangement joins TRBV7-9 to TRBJ2-4; no definite D call. Germline V gene data show CDR1 as SEHNR and CDR2 as FQNEAQ (reference sequence). V lost 5 bases, J lost 0 bases, and 8 bases lay in between. CDR3 length: 14 amino acids. This chain's CDR3 is CASSPVLAKNIQYF. CDR3 nucleotides: TGTGCCAGCAGCCCAGTTCTAGCCAAAAACATTCAGTACTTC.

This chain connects TRBV30 to TRBJ1-1; D not resolved. The CDR3 covers 11 residues. The V gene lost 2 bases and the J gene lost 4 bases, with 5 bases spanning the gap. Germline V gene data show CDR1 as GTSNPN and CDR2 as SVGIG (reference sequence). The CDR3 region is CAWSSGTEAFF. As DNA, the CDR3 is TGTGCCTGGAGTTCCGGCACTGAAGCTTTCTTT.

This clone was seen just once. This chain joins TRBV30 and TRBJ1-1; tentative D call: TRBD1 (5 bases). This CDR3 is 13 amino acids long. V was clipped by 0 bases and J by 4 bases, with 9 bases between them. CDR1 is GTSNPN and CDR2 is SVGIG in the germline V gene (reference sequence). The CDR3 region is CAWSVKGITEAFF. DNA of the CDR3: TGTGCCTGGAGTGTAAAGGGGATCACTGAAGCTTTCTTT.

The V call is TRBV5-4, the J call TRBJ2-7; 9 bases match TRBD2. This CDR3 spans 14 amino acids. V lost 4 bases and J lost 4; bases outside the gene matches: 6. CDR1 and CDR2 from the germline V gene are SGHNT and YYREEE (reference sequence). The CDR3 loop is CASSPGGRVYEQYF. CDR3 sequence (DNA): TGTGCCAGCAGCCCTGGCGGGAGGGTGTACGAGCAGTACTTC. Supplemented by reference TRBV5-4 and TRBJ2-7, the full variable domain reads ETGVTQSPTHLIKTRGQQVTLRCSSQSGHNTVSWYQQALGQGPQFIFQYYREEENGRGNFPPRFSGLQFPNYSSELNVNALELDDSALYLCASSPGGRVYEQYFGPGTRLTVT.

In this sample, this clone turned up a few times. This chain joins TRBV5-1 and TRBJ2-1, with TRBD2 identical over 9 bases. This CDR3 region has 15 residues. J was trimmed by 8 bases and V by 5 bases; bases with no gene match: 11. Germline V CDR1 and CDR2: SGHRS, YFSETQ. CDR3 region: CASRHKLSGSHEQFF. CDR3 in DNA: TGCGCCAGCAGACATAAGCTTAGCGGGAGTCATGAGCAGTTCTTC. Drawing the rest from reference TRBV5-1 and TRBJ2-1, the complete variable domain is KAGVTQTPRYLIKTRGQQVTLSCSPISGHRSVSWYQQTPGQGLQFLFEYFSETQRNKGNFPGRFSGRQFSNSRSEMNVSTLELGDSALYLCASRHKLSGSHEQFFGPGTRLTVL.

This chain links TRBV9 with TRBJ2-3; 9 bases line up with TRBD2. With V trimmed by 0 bases and J by 5 bases, 7 bases remained unmatched. Per the germline V gene, CDR1 is SGDLS and CDR2 is YYNGEE. The CDR3 spans 16 residues. The CDR3 protein is CASSVGTSVVKDTQYF. CDR3 nucleotide sequence: TGTGCCAGCAGCGTAGGGACTAGCGTGGTCAAAGATACGCAGTATTTT.

The count of this clone is one. The chain joins TRBV4-1 to TRBJ2-7; 10 bases align to TRBD2. The ends lost 1 base at V and 4 bases at J; junction bases unmatched: 4. CDR3 length equals 15 residues. The germline V gene has CDR1 MGHRA and CDR2 YSYEKL. The CDR3 DNA reads as TGCGCCAGCAGCCAAGTAGGACTAGCGGCTTACGAGCAGTACTTC. This codes for CASSQVGLAAYEQYF.

The J gene is TRBJ2-7, the V gene TRBV2; D gene uncertain. The germline CDR1 and CDR2 sequences are SNHLY and FYNNEI. With 2 bases removed from V and 0 bases from J, the gap between germline ends came to 8 bases. This CDR3 region has 14 residues. The CDR3 region has the DNA TGTGCCAGCAGTGAATTTGACACCTCCTACGAGCAGTACTTC. As protein: CASSEFDTSYEQYF.

CDR3 protein: CASSALSRGPRDQPQHF. DNA of the CDR3: TGTGCCAGCAGTGCCCTCAGTAGAGGGCCTCGGGATCAGCCCCAGCATTTT. The chain has TRBV6-4 and TRBJ1-5; D ambiguous. CDR3 length: 17 amino acids. Trimming left V 4 bases short and J 5 bases short, with 21 bases between. The germline gives CDR1 MRHNA, CDR2 SNTAGT.

The V gene is TRBV27, the J gene TRBJ1-2; tentatively, D is TRBD1 (6 bases). In germline, CDR1 is MNHEY, CDR2 SMNVEV (reference sequence). V lost 3 bases to trimming and J lost 3 bases, with 20 bases between them. The CDR3 totals 17 residues. The CDR3 spells CASSLWGGASSYYGYTF. The CDR3 region has the DNA TGTGCCAGCAGTTTGTGGGGGGGGGCCTCCTCTTACTATGGCTACACCTTC.

The rearrangement uses TRBV4-3 and TRBJ1-1, with D possibly TRBD1 on 5 matching bases. The V end was cut by 0 bases, the J end by 9 bases, with 20 bases between. Germline CDR1 is LGHNA and CDR2 is YSLEER. This CDR3 has 16 amino acids. The CDR3 spells CASSQDRERGYEKAFF. The CDR3 nucleotides are TGCGCCAGCAGCCAAGATAGGGAACGGGGGTATGAAAAAGCTTTCTTT.

This clone has only a few counts. The J gene is TRBJ1-1, the V gene TRBV7-9; unclear D gene. Germline CDR1 and CDR2: SEHNR and FQNEAQ (reference sequence). The ends were cut back, 6 bases at V and 1 base at J, with 6 bases in the middle. The CDR3 sequence is 12 residues long. CDR3 loop: CASSDTNTEAFF. Here the CDR3 DNA reads TGTGCCAGCAGTGACACGAACACTGAAGCTTTCTTT.

This clone was seen only a few times. V usage is TRBV25-1 and J usage is TRBJ2-7; the match to TRBD1 covers 12 bases. Germline CDR1 reads MGHDK; CDR2 reads SYGVNS. With 1 base clipped from V and 6 bases from J, the junction kept 4 bases outside the gene matches. This CDR3 contains 15 residues. The CDR3 coding sequence is TGTGCCAGCAGTGAATCCGGGACAGGGGGCTTCGAGCAGTACTTC. It is translated as CASSESGTGGFEQYF.

This rearrangement joins TRBV5-6 to TRBJ2-2; 8 bases line up with TRBD1. J gave up 7 bases and V 3 bases, and 8 bases lay outside the gene matches. CDR3 size: 15 residues. In germline, CDR1 is SGHDT, CDR2 YYEEEE. DNA of the CDR3: TGTGCCAGCAGCTGGAGGACAGGGATGGTCGGGGAGCTGTTTTTT. Protein: CASSWRTGMVGELFF.

The J gene is TRBJ2-4, the V gene TRBV5-4, with a tentative D call TRBD1 (6 bases). V lost 0 bases to trimming and J lost 3 bases, with 7 bases between them. Germline CDR1 reads SGHNT; CDR2 reads YYREEE (reference sequence). The CDR3 is 14 amino acids. The CDR3 DNA is TGTGCCAGCAGCTTGGGACAGGTCAAAAACATTCAGTACTTC. Its protein product is CASSLGQVKNIQYF.